The source of this T cell receptor (beta chain) is a study of T cells in Graves' hyperthyroidism and ophthalmopathy. Findings and caveats of the study: Ophthalmopathy got predicted by the model a median roughly 6.4 months before its onset.

In germline, CDR1 is SGHNT, CDR2 YYREEE (reference sequence). There are 15 residues in the CDR3. The V and J ends lost 5 bases and 1 base respectively, with 15 bases between them. Uncontrolled infections, other autoimmune diseases, pregnancy or lactation led to exclusion of patients. Amplified TCR beta CDR3 regions came from RNA transcripts. The HTBI set primed first-round TCR CDR3 RT-PCR. TCRdb independently ran MiXCR on the multiplex PCR reads; one entry per CDR3 protein. The sample shows about 49,000 distinct CDR3 sequences, roughly half of them seen only once. This clonotype was observed many times. The antigen is unknown.

This receptor was taken from a man aged 18 to 29 with Graves' hyperthyroidism. Material for sequencing was peripheral blood or thyroid tissue (not recorded which). This chain links TRBV5-4 with TRBJ1-1; tentatively, D is TRBD1 (5 bases). The CDR3 region has the DNA TGTGCCAGCAGTCCCACGACAGCCCCGAACACTGAAGCTTTCTTT. Encoded protein: CASSPTTAPNTEAFF.